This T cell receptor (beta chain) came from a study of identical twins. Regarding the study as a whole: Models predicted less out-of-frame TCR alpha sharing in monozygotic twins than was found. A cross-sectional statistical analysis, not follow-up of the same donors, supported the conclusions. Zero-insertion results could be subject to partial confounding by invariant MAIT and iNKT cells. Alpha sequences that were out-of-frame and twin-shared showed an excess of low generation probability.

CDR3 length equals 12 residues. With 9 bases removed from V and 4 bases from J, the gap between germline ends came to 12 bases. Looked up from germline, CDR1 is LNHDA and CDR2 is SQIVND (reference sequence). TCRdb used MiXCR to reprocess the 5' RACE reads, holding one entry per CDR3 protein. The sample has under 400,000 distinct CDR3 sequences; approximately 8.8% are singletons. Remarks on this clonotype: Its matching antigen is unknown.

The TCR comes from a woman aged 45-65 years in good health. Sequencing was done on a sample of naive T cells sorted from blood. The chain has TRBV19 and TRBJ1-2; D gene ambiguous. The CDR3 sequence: CASRSELYGYTF. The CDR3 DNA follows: TGTGCCAGCCGCAGTGAACTCTATGGCTACACCTTC.